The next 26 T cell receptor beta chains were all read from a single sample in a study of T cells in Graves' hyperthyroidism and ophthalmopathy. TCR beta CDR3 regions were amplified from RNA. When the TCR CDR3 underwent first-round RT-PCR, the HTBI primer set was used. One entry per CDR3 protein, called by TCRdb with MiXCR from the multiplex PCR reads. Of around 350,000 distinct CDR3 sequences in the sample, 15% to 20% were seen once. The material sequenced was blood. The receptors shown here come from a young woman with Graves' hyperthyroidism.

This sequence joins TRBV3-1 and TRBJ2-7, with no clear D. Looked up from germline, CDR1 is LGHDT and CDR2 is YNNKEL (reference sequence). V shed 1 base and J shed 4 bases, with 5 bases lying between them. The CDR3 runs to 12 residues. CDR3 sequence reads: CASSQGYYEQYF. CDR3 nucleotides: TGTGCCAGCAGCCAAGGTTATTACGAGCAGTACTTC.

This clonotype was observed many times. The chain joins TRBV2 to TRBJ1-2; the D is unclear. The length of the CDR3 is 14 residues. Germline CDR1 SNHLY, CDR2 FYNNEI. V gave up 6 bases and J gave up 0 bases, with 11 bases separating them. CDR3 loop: CASSKALANYGYTF. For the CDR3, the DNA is TGTGCCAGCAGCAAGGCCTTAGCTAACTATGGCTACACCTTC.

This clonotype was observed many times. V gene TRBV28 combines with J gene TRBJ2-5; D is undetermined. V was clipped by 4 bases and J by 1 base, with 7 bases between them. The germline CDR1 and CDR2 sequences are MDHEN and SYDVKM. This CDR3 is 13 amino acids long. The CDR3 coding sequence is TGTGCCAGCAGTTGGGTAGCCCAAGAGACCCAGTACTTC. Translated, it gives CASSWVAQETQYF.

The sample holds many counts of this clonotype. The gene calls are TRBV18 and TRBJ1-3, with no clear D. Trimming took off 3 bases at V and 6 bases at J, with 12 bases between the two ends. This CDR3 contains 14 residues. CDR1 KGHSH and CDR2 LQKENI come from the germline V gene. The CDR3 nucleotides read TGTGCCAGCTCACCCTTCGGTGCGGTAAACACCATATATTTT. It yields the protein CASSPFGAVNTIYF.

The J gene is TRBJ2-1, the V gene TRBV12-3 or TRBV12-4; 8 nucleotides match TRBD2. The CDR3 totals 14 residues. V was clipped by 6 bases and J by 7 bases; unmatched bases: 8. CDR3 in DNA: TGTGCCAGCAGCCCTACGGGAGGGCCAAATGAGCAGTTCTTC. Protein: CASSPTGGPNEQFF.

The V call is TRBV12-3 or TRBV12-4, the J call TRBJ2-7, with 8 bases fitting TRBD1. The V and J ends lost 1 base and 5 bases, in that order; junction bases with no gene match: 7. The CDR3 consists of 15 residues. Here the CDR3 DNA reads TGTGCCAGCAGTTTAGGACAGGGGATGTTCGACGAGCAGTACTTC. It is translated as CASSLGQGMFDEQYF.

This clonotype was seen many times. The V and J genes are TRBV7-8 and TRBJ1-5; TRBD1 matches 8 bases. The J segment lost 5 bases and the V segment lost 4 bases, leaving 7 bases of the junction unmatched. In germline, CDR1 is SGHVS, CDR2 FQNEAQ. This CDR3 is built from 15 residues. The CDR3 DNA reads TGTGCCAGCAGCTCCCTGGGACAGGACTATCAGCCCCAGCATTTT. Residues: CASSSLGQDYQPQHF.

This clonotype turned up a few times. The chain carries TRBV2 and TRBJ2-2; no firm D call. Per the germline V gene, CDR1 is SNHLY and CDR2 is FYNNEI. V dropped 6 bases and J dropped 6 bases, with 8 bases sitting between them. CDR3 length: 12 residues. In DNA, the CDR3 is TGTGCCAGCAGCGACTTATCCGGGGAGCTGTTTTTT. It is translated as CASSDLSGELFF.

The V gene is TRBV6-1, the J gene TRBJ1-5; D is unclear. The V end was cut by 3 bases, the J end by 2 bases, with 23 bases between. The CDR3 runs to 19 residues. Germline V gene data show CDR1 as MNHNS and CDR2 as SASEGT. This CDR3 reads CASSEVILVRGFGNQPQHF. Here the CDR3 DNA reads TGTGCCAGCAGTGAGGTTATTTTGGTTCGGGGTTTTGGCAATCAGCCCCAGCATTTT.

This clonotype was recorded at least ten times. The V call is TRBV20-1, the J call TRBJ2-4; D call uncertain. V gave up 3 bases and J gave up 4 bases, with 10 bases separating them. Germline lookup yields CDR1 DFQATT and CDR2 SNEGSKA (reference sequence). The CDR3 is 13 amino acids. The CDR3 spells CSAREQTKNIQYF. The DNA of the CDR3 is TGCAGTGCTAGGGAACAGACAAAAAACATTCAGTACTTC.

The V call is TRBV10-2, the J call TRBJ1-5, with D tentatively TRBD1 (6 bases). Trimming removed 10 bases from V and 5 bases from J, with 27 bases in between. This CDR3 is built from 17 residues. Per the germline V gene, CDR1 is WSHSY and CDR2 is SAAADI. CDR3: CATSEGGWRVPYQPQHF. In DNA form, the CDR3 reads TGCGCCACCTCTGAGGGGGGTTGGAGGGTCCCTTATCAGCCCCAGCATTTT.

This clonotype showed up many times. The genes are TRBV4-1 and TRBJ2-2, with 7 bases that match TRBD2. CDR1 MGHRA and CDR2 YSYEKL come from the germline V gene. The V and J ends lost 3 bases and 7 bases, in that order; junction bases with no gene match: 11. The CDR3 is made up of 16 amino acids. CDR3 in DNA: TGCGCCAGCAGCCACCAGATTGGGGGGGGGAGCGGGGAGCTGTTTTTT. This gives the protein CASSHQIGGGSGELFF.

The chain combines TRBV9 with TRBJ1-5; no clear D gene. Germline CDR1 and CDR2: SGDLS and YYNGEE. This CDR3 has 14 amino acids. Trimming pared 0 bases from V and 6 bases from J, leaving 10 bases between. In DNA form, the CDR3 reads TGTGCCAGCAGCGTAGAAGGATTCGGTCAGCCCCAGCATTTT. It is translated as CASSVEGFGQPQHF.

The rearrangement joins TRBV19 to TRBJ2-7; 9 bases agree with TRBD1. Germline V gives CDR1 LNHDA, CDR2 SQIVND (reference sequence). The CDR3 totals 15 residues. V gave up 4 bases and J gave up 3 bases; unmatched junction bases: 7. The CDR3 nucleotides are TGTGCCAGTAGTAATACCGGGACAGGGATCTACGAGCAGTACTTC. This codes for CASSNTGTGIYEQYF.

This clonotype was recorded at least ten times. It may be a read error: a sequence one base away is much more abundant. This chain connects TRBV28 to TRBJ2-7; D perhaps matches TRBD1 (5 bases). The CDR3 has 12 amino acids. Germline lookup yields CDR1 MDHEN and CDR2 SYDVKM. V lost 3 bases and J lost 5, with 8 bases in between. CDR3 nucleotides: TGTGCCAGCAGTTTCGGCAGGGACGAGCAGTACTTC. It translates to CASSFGRDEQYF.

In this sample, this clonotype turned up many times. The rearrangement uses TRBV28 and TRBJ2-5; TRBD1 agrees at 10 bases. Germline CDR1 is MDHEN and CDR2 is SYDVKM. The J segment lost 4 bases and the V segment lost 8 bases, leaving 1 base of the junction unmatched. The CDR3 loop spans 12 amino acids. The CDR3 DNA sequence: TGTGCCAGCCGGACAGGGGGAGAGACCCAGTACTTC. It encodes CASRTGGETQYF.

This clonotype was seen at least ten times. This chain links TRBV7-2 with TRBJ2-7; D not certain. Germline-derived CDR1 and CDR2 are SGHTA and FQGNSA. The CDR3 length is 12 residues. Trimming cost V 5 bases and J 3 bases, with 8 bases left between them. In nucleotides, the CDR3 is TGTGCCAGCAGCCTTGCACACTACGAGCAGTACTTC. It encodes CASSLAHYEQYF.

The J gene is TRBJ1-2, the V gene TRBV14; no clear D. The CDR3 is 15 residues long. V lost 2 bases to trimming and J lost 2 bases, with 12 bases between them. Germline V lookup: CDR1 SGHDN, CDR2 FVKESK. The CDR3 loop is CASSQKAGRNYGYTF. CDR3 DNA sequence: TGTGCCAGCAGCCAAAAGGCCGGACGGAACTATGGCTACACCTTC.

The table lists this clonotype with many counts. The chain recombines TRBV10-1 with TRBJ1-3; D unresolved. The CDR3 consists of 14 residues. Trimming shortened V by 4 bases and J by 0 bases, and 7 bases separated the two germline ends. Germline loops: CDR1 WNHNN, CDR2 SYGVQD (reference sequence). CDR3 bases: TGCGCCAGCAGTGGTGGAGGCTCTGGAAACACCATATATTTT. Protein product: CASSGGGSGNTIYF.

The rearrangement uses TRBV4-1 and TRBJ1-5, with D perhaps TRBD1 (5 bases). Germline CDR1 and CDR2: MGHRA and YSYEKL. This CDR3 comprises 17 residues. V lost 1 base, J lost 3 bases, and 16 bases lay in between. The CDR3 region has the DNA TGCGCCAGCAGCCAAGTAACCCCCGGGGGATCCAATCAGCCCCAGCATTTT. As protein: CASSQVTPGGSNQPQHF.

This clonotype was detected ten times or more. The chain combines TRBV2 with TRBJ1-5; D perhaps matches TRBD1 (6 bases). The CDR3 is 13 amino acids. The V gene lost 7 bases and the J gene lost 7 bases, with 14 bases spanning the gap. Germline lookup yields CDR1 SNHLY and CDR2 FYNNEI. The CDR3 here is CASNGGAGQPQHF. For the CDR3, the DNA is TGTGCCAGCAATGGGGGCGCGGGGCAGCCCCAGCATTTT.

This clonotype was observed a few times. The CDR3 sequence is CASHQWEEYTEAFF. The CDR3 nucleotides are TGTGCCAGCCACCAATGGGAGGAATACACTGAAGCTTTCTTT. The J gene is TRBJ1-1, the V gene TRBV12-3 or TRBV12-4, with unresolved D. This CDR3 is 14 amino acids long. V shed 8 bases and J shed 3 bases, with 16 bases lying between them.

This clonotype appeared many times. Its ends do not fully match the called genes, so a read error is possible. CDR3: CSARGLADQETQYF. The CDR3 nucleotides read TGCAGTGCCAGAGGACTAGCGGACCAAGAGACCCAGTACTTC. The J gene is TRBJ2-5, the V gene TRBV20-1; 10 nucleotides line up with TRBD2. The CDR3 covers 14 residues. Germline V gene data show CDR1 as DFQATT and CDR2 as SNEGSKA (reference sequence).

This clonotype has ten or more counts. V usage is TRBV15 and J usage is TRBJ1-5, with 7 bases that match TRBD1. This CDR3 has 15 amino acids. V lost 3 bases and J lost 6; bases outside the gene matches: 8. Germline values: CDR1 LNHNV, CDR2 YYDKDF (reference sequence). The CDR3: CATSSGGTAGQPQHF. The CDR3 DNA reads TGTGCCACCAGCAGCGGCGGGACAGCAGGTCAGCCCCAGCATTTT.

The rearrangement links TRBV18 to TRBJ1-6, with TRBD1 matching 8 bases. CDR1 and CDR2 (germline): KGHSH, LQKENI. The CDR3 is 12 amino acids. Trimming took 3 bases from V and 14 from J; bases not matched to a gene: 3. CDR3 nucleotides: TGTGCCAGCTCACCGGACAGGGCGGCCCTCCACTTT. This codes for CASSPDRAALHF.

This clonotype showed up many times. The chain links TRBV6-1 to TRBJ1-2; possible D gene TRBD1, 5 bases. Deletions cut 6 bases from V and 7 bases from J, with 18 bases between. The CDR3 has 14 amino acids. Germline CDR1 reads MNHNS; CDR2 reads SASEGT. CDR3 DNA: TGTGCCAGCAGCCCGACCCCCAGGGCGGCTGGCTACACCTTC. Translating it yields CASSPTPRAAGYTF.